The 17 T cell receptor beta chains given below trace back to one sample, sequenced in a study of T-cell reconstitution after alpha-beta-depleted transplantation in children. Preparing the TCRbeta library involved the use of unique molecular identifiers. Each CDR3 protein is one row after TCRdb ran MiXCR on the PCR reads. The sample has about 980,000 distinct CDR3 sequences; 25% to 30% are singletons. The material was PBMCs, mostly from graft donor cells, obtained 360 days after TCRalphabeta/CD19-depleted stem cell transplant. The receptors derive from a boy in the first two years of life who had a stem cell transplant for SCID, so the T cells may come from the graft donor.

V is TRBV5-1 and J is TRBJ2-7; unclear D gene. Deletions cut 4 bases from V and 2 bases from J, with 16 bases between. The germline gives CDR1 SGHRS, CDR2 YFSETQ. The CDR3 runs to 15 residues. Written as DNA, the CDR3 is TGCGCCAGCAGCCCGGCGGCCGGTTCACCCTACGAGCAGTACTTC. This gives the protein CASSPAAGSPYEQYF.

This chain links TRBV4-2 with TRBJ2-2, with D perhaps TRBD2 (7 bases). The V end was cut by 0 bases, the J end by 4 bases, with 21 bases between. The V gene's germline CDR1 is LGHNA and CDR2 YNFKEQ. The CDR3 runs 19 residues. CDR3 residues: CASSQEALGGRGRTGELFF. The CDR3 nucleotides read TGTGCCAGCAGCCAAGAGGCCCTCGGTGGGCGGGGGCGCACCGGGGAGCTGTTTTTT.

This clonotype has a handful of counts. J is TRBJ2-5 and V is TRBV5-1; 7 positions agree with TRBD2. Trimming removed 4 bases from V and 0 bases from J; junction bases left unmatched: 9. The germline V gene encodes CDR1 SGHRS and CDR2 YFSETQ. This CDR3 is 16 amino acids long. Here the CDR3 reads CASSDEAGLYQETQYF. The CDR3 coding sequence is TGCGCCAGCAGCGATGAAGCGGGGCTGTACCAAGAGACCCAGTACTTC.

The table lists this clonotype with a few counts. V is TRBV20-1 and J is TRBJ2-4; no clear D gene. The CDR3 loop spans 13 amino acids. Germline-derived CDR1 and CDR2 are DFQATT and SNEGSKA (reference sequence). V was shortened by 6 bases and J by 0 bases, with 9 bases between the two germline ends. In DNA form, the CDR3 reads TGCAGTGCGGCGTATCTAGCCAAAAACATTCAGTACTTC. It specifies CSAAYLAKNIQYF.

The rearrangement links TRBV12-3 or TRBV12-4 to TRBJ1-1; no firm D call. The CDR3 consists of 12 residues. V lost 7 bases and J lost 5, with 11 bases in between. As DNA, the CDR3 is TGTGCCAGCAACCCTGGGTTTACTGAAGCTTTCTTT. This codes for CASNPGFTEAFF.

The chain links TRBV27 to TRBJ2-4; weak D call: TRBD2 (6 bases). Trimming removed 4 bases from V and 15 bases from J, with 13 bases in between. Germline-derived CDR1 and CDR2 are MNHEY and SMNVEV (reference sequence). The CDR3 has 11 amino acids. CDR3 residues: CASSSGDSSYF. Written as DNA, the CDR3 is TGTGCCAGCAGTTCCGGGGACTCTTCGTACTTC.

The table lists this clonotype with a few counts. The chain uses TRBV5-1 and TRBJ2-5; weak D call: TRBD1 (6 bases). There are 13 residues in the CDR3. The germline V gene encodes CDR1 SGHRS and CDR2 YFSETQ. Trimming cost V 2 bases and J 4 bases, with 9 bases left between them. The CDR3 is CASSFWDIETQYF. Written as DNA, the CDR3 is TGCGCCAGCAGCTTTTGGGACATAGAGACCCAGTACTTC.

The rearrangement joins TRBV7-8 to TRBJ2-7, with D unclear. Trimming removed 5 bases at V and 6 bases at J, with 8 bases between. Germline CDR1 reads SGHVS; CDR2 reads FQNEAQ. The CDR3 is 11 residues long. The CDR3 DNA follows: TGTGCCAGCAGCCGCCATAGCGAGCAGTACTTC. Its protein is CASSRHSEQYF.

This clonotype was seen a handful of times. V gene TRBV20-1 combines with J gene TRBJ1-6; D remains ambiguous. V lost 1 base, J lost 5 bases, and 9 bases lay in between. Germline CDR1 is DFQATT and CDR2 is SNEGSKA (reference sequence). The CDR3 runs 14 residues. The CDR3 protein is CSARAAADNSPLHF. CDR3 DNA: TGCAGTGCTAGAGCCGCGGCAGATAATTCACCCCTCCACTTT.

This clonotype has only one observation. J is TRBJ2-3 and V is TRBV20-1; TRBD2 agrees at 9 bases. The CDR3 consists of 15 residues. From germline, CDR1 is DFQATT and CDR2 SNEGSKA (reference sequence). The V segment lost 5 bases and the J segment 3 bases; nucleotides outside the gene matches: 9. The CDR3 nucleotides read TGCAGTGCTTTGTCCTTTAGCGGGGGTACAGATACGCAGTATTTT. Translating gives CSALSFSGGTDTQYF.

This chain connects TRBV24-1 to TRBJ2-1; D may be TRBD1 (6 bases). Germline values: CDR1 KGHDR, CDR2 SFDVKD. The CDR3 covers 15 residues. The germline V and J ends were trimmed by 3 bases and 8 bases, with 16 bases remaining between them. The DNA of the CDR3 is TGTGCCACCAGTGATGGACAGAAAAAGGAGTATGAGCAGTTCTTC. The encoded protein is CATSDGQKKEYEQFF.

The V call is TRBV12-3 or TRBV12-4, the J call TRBJ2-5; 7 bases agree with TRBD2. Trimming took 6 bases from V and 0 from J; bases not matched to a gene: 4. The CDR3 has 14 residues. CDR3 nucleotides: TGTGCCAGCAGCCCGGGAGGCTACCAAGAGACCCAGTACTTC. It encodes CASSPGGYQETQYF.

The chain combines TRBV7-8 with TRBJ2-3; 10 bases map to TRBD2. V lost 5 bases to trimming and J lost 7 bases; unmatched junction nucleotides: 6. The CDR3 contains 14 residues. The germline V gene encodes CDR1 SGHVS and CDR2 FQNEAQ. CDR3 amino acids: CASSISGGPNTQYF. For the CDR3, the DNA is TGTGCCAGCAGCATTAGCGGGGGGCCGAATACGCAGTATTTT.

This chain joins TRBV20-1 and TRBJ2-3; 9 nucleotides line up with TRBD2. CDR1 and CDR2 from the germline V gene are DFQATT and SNEGSKA (reference sequence). Trimming removed 5 bases from V and 2 bases from J; junction bases left unmatched: 8. This CDR3 comprises 15 residues. CDR3 loop: CSAQGGTSSTDTQYF. The CDR3 coding sequence is TGCAGTGCTCAGGGCGGGACTAGCTCCACAGATACGCAGTATTTT.

This rearrangement joins TRBV7-9 to TRBJ1-6; 12 positions match TRBD1. V was pared by 1 base and J by 10 bases, with 8 bases of the junction left unmatched. This CDR3 contains 17 residues. Germline V gives CDR1 SEHNR, CDR2 FQNEAQ (reference sequence). CDR3 in DNA: TGTGCCAGCAGCTTAGATCGGGACAGGGGGCTCCGGTCACCCCTCCACTTT. Translation gives CASSLDRDRGLRSPLHF.

The table lists this clonotype with a few counts. This rearrangement joins TRBV4-1 to TRBJ1-5; possible D gene TRBD1, 5 bases. Germline V gene sequence: CDR1 MGHRA, CDR2 YSYEKL. The CDR3 has 15 amino acids. The V gene lost 0 bases and the J gene lost 0 bases, with 6 bases spanning the gap. The DNA of the CDR3 is TGCGCCAGCAGCCAAGATCAGGGTAGCAATCAGCCCCAGCATTTT. It is translated as CASSQDQGSNQPQHF.

The rearrangement joins TRBV5-4 to TRBJ2-2, with D possibly being TRBD1 (6 bases). In germline, CDR1 is SGHNT, CDR2 YYREEE (reference sequence). This CDR3 is built from 13 residues. Trimming pared 9 bases from V and 5 bases from J, leaving 14 bases between. CDR3 residues: CANRQERTGELFF. The CDR3 DNA is TGTGCCAACCGACAGGAACGGACCGGGGAGCTGTTTTTT.